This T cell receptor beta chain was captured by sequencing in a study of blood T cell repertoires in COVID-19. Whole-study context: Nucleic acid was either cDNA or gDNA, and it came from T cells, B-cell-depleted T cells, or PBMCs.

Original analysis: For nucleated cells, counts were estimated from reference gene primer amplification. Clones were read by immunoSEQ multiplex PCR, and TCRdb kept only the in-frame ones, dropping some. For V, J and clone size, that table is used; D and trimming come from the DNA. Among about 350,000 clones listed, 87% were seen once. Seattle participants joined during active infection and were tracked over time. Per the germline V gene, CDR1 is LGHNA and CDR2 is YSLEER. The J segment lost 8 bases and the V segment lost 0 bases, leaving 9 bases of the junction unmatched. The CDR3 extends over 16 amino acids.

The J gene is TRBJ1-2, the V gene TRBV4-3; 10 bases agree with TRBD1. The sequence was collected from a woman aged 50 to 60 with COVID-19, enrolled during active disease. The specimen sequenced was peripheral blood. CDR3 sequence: CASSQEVDRGRWGYTF. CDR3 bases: TGCGCCAGCAGCCAAGAGGTCGACAGGGGGCGGTGGGGCTACACCTTC.